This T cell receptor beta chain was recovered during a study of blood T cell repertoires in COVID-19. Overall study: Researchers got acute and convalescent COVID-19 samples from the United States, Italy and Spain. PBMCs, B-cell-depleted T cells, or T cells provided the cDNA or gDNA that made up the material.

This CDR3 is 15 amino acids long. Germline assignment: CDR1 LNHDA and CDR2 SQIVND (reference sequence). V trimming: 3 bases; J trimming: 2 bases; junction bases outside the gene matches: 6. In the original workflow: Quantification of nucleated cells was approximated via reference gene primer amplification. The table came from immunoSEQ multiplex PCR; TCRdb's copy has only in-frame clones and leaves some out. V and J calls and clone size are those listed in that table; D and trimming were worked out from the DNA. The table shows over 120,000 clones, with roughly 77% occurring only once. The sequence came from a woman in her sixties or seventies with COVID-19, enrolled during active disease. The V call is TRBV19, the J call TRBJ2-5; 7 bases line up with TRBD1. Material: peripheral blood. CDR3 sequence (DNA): TGTGCCAGTAGTATGGCAGGGGGTACTCAAGAGACCCAGTACTTC. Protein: CASSMAGGTQETQYF.